These 5 T cell receptor beta chains came from one sample sequenced in a study of blood T cell repertoires in COVID-19. The protocol was immunoSEQ multiplex PCR, while the TCRdb copy is restricted to in-frame clones and leaves out a portion. Altogether some 130,000 clones are present, over 70% being singletons, with the ten largest covering more than 15%. The sample was peripheral blood. These receptors were collected from a man older than 75 with acute or convalescent COVID-19.

The chain is built from TRBV10-3 and TRBJ1-1; tentative D call: TRBD1 (5 bases). V shed 3 bases and J shed 2 bases, with 13 bases lying between them. The CDR3 has 15 amino acids. Germline V gene lookup returns CDR1 ENHRY and CDR2 SYGVKD. DNA for the CDR3: TGTGCCATCAGTGACCCCGATACAGGAAACACTGAAGCTTTCTTT. It translates to CAISDPDTGNTEAFF.

CDR3 sequence reads: CASSFERGPSNSPLHF. In nucleotides, the CDR3 is TGCGCCAGCAGCTTTGAAAGGGGGCCAAGCAATTCACCCCTCCACTTT. V is TRBV5-1 and J is TRBJ1-6; 7 bases align to TRBD1. V shed 2 bases, J shed 7 bases, and the junction held 9 bases outside the gene matches. The CDR3 extends over 16 amino acids. CDR1 SGHRS and CDR2 YFSETQ come from the germline V gene.

V is TRBV6-2 or TRBV6-3 and J is TRBJ2-5; possible D gene TRBD2, 5 bases. The CDR3 spans 12 residues. Trimming took off 5 bases at V and 10 bases at J, with 14 bases between the two ends. In germline, CDR1 is MNHEY, CDR2 SVGEGT. CDR3 DNA: TGTGCCAGCAGTCGGAACCAAGAGGGCCAGTACTTC. Its translation: CASSRNQEGQYF.

The gene calls are TRBV5-6 and TRBJ1-1; a possible D gene is TRBD1 (6 bases). V lost 4 bases, J lost 4 bases, and 17 bases lay in between. Germline V CDR1 and CDR2: SGHDT, YYEEEE. The CDR3 is 15 amino acids. The CDR3 sequence: CASSTIQGLLTEAFF. CDR3 in DNA: TGTGCCAGCAGCACGATCCAGGGGCTACTCACTGAAGCTTTCTTT.

This clone was seen a single time. The rearrangement links TRBV6-1 to TRBJ1-4; D unresolved. Germline-derived CDR1 and CDR2 are MNHNS and SASEGT. V lost 2 bases, J lost 3 bases, and 10 bases lay in between. The CDR3 loop spans 15 amino acids. The CDR3 nucleotides read TGTGCCAGCAGTGAAAGGTTTGGGCCTAATGAAAAACTGTTTTTT. It translates to CASSERFGPNEKLFF.